These T cell receptor beta chains were read from a single sample in a study of beta chain features in type 1 diabetes. Data came from immunoSEQ multiplex PCR; TCRdb stores just in-frame clones and leaves some out. Here the sample spans some 350,000 clones, over 9% being singletons. Sequencing was carried out using central memory CD4+ T cells from blood. The receptors were sampled from a man under 40 with type 1 diabetes. Both conserved end residues are part of each CDR3. The D gene is left open where the match is weak. Some rows mark clone size as missing; the rest say once, few, many or name a class of expanded clone.

NA,TRBV7-2,TRBJ1-1,NA,CASSSYRNTEAFF,TGTGCCAGCAGCTCCTACAGGAACACTGAAGCTTTCTTT
NA,TRBV7-9,TRBJ2-3,NA,CASSLTGDTQYF,TGTGCCAGCAGCCTTACAGGGGATACGCAGTATTTT
NA,TRBV11-2,TRBJ1-1,NA,CASSLDRLSEAFF,TGTGCCAGCAGCTTAGATCGGTTGAGTGAAGCTTTCTTT
few,TRBV10-3,TRBJ2-7,TRBD1,CAISGGQGFNYEQYF,TGTGCCATCAGTGGCGGACAGGGGTTTAACTACGAGCAGTACTTC
many,TRBV11-1,TRBJ2-1,NA,CASSPLDDPLHNEQFF,TGTGCCAGCAGCCCACTAGATGACCCTCTTCACAATGAGCAGTTCTTC
NA,TRBV15,TRBJ1-4,TRBD1,CATSARQGGEKLFF,TGTGCCACCAGCGCCCGACAGGGGGGTGAAAAACTGTTTTTT
NA,TRBV5-6,TRBJ1-2,NA,CASSRPAANYGYTF,TGTGCCAGCAGCCGGCCAGCAGCTAACTATGGCTACACCTTC
NA,TRBV7-2,TRBJ1-1,NA,CASSVTGETEAFF,TGTGCCAGCAGCGTTACAGGAGAAACTGAAGCTTTCTTT
NA,TRBV19,TRBJ1-1,TRBD1,CASIRDRDNTEAFF,TGTGCCAGTATCCGCGACAGGGACAACACTGAAGCTTTCTTT
NA,TRBV6-1,TRBJ2-7,TRBD1,CASSEAWGQAYEQYF,TGTGCCAGCAGTGAAGCATGGGGACAGGCCTACGAGCAGTACTTC
NA,TRBV7-9,TRBJ2-7,TRBD2,CASSLSGGRGEQYF,TGTGCCAGCAGCTTATCGGGCGGGAGGGGCGAGCAGTACTTC
few,TRBV6-6,TRBJ1-5,NA,CASSSRYNQPQHF,TGTGCCAGCAGTTCCCGTTACAATCAGCCCCAGCATTTT
NA,TRBV28,TRBJ2-3,NA,CASSVRSTDTQYF,TGTGCCAGCAGTGTCCGGAGCACAGATACGCAGTATTTT
few,TRBV19,TRBJ1-5,NA,CASTPAVDNQPQHF,TGTGCCAGTACTCCGGCGGTTGACAATCAGCCCCAGCATTTT
few,TRBV7-3,TRBJ2-6,TRBD1,CASSLAAGTGRSGANVLTF,TGTGCCAGCAGCTTAGCAGCCGGGACAGGGAGGTCTGGGGCCAACGTCCTGACTTTC
few,TRBV14,TRBJ2-5,NA,CASSLYLGEETQYF,TGTGCCAGCAGCTTATACCTGGGGGAAGAGACCCAGTACTTC
few,TRBV7-2,TRBJ2-5,TRBD1,CASSSGQVETQYF,TGTGCCAGCAGTTCCGGACAGGTGGAGACCCAGTACTTC
few,TRBV5-1,TRBJ2-3,NA,CASSFGTTGTDTQYF,TGCGCCAGCAGCTTTGGGACCACTGGCACAGATACGCAGTATTTT
NA,TRBV21-1,TRBJ2-7,NA,CASSKALRRGLYEQYF,TGTGCCAGCAGCAAGGCCCTGCGGCGGGGACTGTACGAGCAGTACTTC
NA,TRBV5-5,TRBJ2-7,NA,CASDLRDEAYEQYF,TGTGCCAGCGATCTCCGGGACGAGGCCTACGAGCAGTACTTC
few,TRBV5-1,TRBJ1-6,TRBD1,CASSPWTGENSPLHF,TGCGCCAGCAGCCCGTGGACAGGGGAAAATTCACCCCTCCACTTT
few,TRBV11-2,TRBJ2-1,TRBD2,CASSYTGLAGGDGEQFF,TGTGCCAGCAGCTACACGGGACTAGCGGGAGGTGACGGTGAGCAGTTCTTC
few,TRBV7-2,TRBJ2-5,NA,CASSSPRGGETQYF,TGTGCCAGCAGCTCCCCCAGGGGGGGCGAGACCCAGTACTTC
NA,TRBV7-9,TRBJ1-3,TRBD1,CASSFNRGGNTIYF,TGTGCCAGCAGCTTCAACAGGGGAGGAAACACCATATATTTT
NA,TRBV18,TRBJ2-2,NA,CASSSREELFF,TGTGCCAGCTCCTCTCGGGAGGAGCTGTTTTTT
few,TRBV5-6,TRBJ2-5,TRBD1,CASSAGTEETQYF,TGTGCCAGCAGCGCCGGGACAGAAGAGACCCAGTACTTC
few,TRBV4-3,TRBJ2-1,NA,CASSQEGSSYNEQFF,TGCGCCAGCAGCCAAGAGGGCAGCTCCTACAATGAGCAGTTCTTC
NA,TRBV7-6,TRBJ2-7,TRBD1,CASSLTGTGSYEQYF,TGTGCCAGCAGCCTCACCGGGACAGGCTCCTACGAGCAGTACTTC
few,TRBV2,TRBJ2-5,NA,CASSGGSHRGETQYF,TGTGCCAGCAGCGGGGGAAGTCATAGAGGAGAGACCCAGTACTTC
NA,TRBV19,TRBJ2-2,TRBD2,CASTRLAGDRTGELFF,TGTGCCAGTACCCGACTAGCGGGAGATAGAACCGGGGAGCTGTTTTTT
few,TRBV28,TRBJ1-5,TRBD1,CASSSVGTGGGNQPQHF,TGTGCCAGCAGCTCCGTTGGGACAGGGGGCGGCAATCAGCCCCAGCATTTT
NA,TRBV27,TRBJ2-5,NA,CASSFAETQYF,TGTGCCAGCAGTTTTGCCGAGACCCAGTACTTC
many,TRBV4-2,TRBJ2-1,NA,CASSQDLTSRHNEQFF,TGTGCCAGCAGCCAAGATCTAACTAGCCGCCACAATGAGCAGTTCTTC
few,TRBV18,TRBJ1-2,TRBD1,CASSSELGTEYGYTF,TGTGCCAGCTCATCGGAGCTCGGGACAGAATATGGCTACACCTTC
NA,TRBV7-2,TRBJ2-3,NA,CASSLTSGTDTQYF,TGTGCCAGCAGCTTAACCTCAGGGACAGATACGCAGTATTTT
few,TRBV18,TRBJ2-3,TRBD2,CASQLGRGLPTDTQYF,TGTGCCAGCCAACTCGGGAGGGGACTCCCCACAGATACGCAGTATTTT
few,TRBV9,TRBJ2-3,TRBD2,CASSVAPSGSGDTQYF,TGTGCCAGCAGCGTAGCTCCTAGCGGGAGCGGGGATACGCAGTATTTT
many,TRBV18,TRBJ2-7,NA,CASSPSLWGGTYEQYF,TGTGCCAGCTCACCTAGCTTGTGGGGAGGAACCTACGAGCAGTACTTC
few,TRBV27,TRBJ2-7,NA,CASSFPGTYEQYF,TGTGCCAGCAGTTTCCCAGGGACCTACGAGCAGTACTTC
NA,TRBV27,TRBJ1-4,NA,CASSESPGRPTNEKLFF,TGTGCCAGCAGTGAATCTCCCGGCAGACCAACTAATGAAAAACTGTTTTTT
NA,TRBV7-9,TRBJ2-5,TRBD1,CASSFDQGEQYF,TGTGCCAGCAGCTTCGATCAGGGGGAGCAGTACTTC
NA,TRBV28,TRBJ2-5,NA,CASRGRHDYQETQYF,TGTGCCAGCAGGGGCCGCCACGACTACCAAGAGACCCAGTACTTC
few,TRBV11-2,TRBJ2-5,TRBD1,CASSPLGTGAGETQYF,TGTGCCAGCAGCCCCCTCGGGACAGGGGCTGGGGAGACCCAGTACTTC
few,TRBV25-1,TRBJ2-5,TRBD2,CASSASGKETQYF,TGTGCCAGCAGTGCTAGCGGGAAAGAGACCCAGTACTTC
NA,TRBV28,TRBJ1-2,NA,CASAQGIYGYTF,TGTGCCAGCGCCCAGGGGATCTATGGCTACACCTTC
many,TRBV6-1,TRBJ2-7,NA,CASSEARPGEQYF,TGTGCCAGCAGTGAAGCGCGGCCGGGGGAGCAGTACTTC
NA,TRBV4-3,TRBJ2-3,NA,CASSQGLTDTQYF,TGCGCCAGCAGCCAAGGGCTTACAGATACGCAGTATTTT
NA,TRBV6-5,TRBJ1-1,NA,CAISDLGDTEAFF,TGTGCCATCAGTGACCTTGGAGACACTGAAGCTTTCTTT
NA,TRBV27,TRBJ2-1,TRBD2,CASSLGSLAGGVNEQFF,TGTGCCAGCAGTTTGGGATCACTAGCGGGAGGGGTCAATGAGCAGTTCTTC
NA,TRBV7-8,TRBJ1-1,NA,CASSRQENTEAFF,TGTGCCAGCAGCCGACAGGAGAACACTGAAGCTTTCTTT
NA,TRBV4-3,TRBJ2-7,NA,CASSRDFPYEQYF,TGCGCCAGCAGCCGGGACTTTCCCTACGAGCAGTACTTC
NA,TRBV30,TRBJ1-2,NA,CAWSLERRGLRHGYTF,TGTGCCTGGAGCCTGGAACGTCGGGGCCTCCGCCATGGCTACACCTTC
few,TRBV7-2,TRBJ2-7,TRBD2,CASTSWTSGSYEQYF,TGTGCCAGCACCTCGTGGACTAGCGGGTCCTACGAGCAGTACTTC
few,TRBV27,TRBJ2-2,NA,CASRPTGERGELFF,TGTGCCAGCAGGCCAACGGGGGAAAGAGGGGAGCTGTTTTTT
NA,TRBV6-5,TRBJ2-7,NA,CASRGVTGASYEQYF,TGTGCCAGCAGGGGGGTGACGGGGGCCTCCTACGAGCAGTACTTC
few,TRBV5-4,TRBJ2-4,TRBD2,CASSSRLAGDVNIQYF,TGTGCCAGCAGCTCCAGACTAGCGGGAGATGTAAACATTCAGTACTTC